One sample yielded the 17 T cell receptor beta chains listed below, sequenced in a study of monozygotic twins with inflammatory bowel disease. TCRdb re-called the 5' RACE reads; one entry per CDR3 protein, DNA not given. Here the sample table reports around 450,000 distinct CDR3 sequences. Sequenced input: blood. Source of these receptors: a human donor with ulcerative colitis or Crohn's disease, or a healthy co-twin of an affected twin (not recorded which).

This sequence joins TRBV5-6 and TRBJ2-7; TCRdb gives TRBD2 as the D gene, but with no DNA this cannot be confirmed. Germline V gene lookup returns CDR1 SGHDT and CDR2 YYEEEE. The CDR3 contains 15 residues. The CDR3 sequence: CASSFSGTRAYEQYF.

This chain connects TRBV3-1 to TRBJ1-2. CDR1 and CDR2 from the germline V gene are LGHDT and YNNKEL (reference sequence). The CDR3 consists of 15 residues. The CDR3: CASSQDTPRGYGYTF.

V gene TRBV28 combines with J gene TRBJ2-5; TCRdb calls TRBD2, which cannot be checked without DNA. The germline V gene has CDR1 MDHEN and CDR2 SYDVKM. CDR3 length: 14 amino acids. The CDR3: CASSPTSGSRTQYF.

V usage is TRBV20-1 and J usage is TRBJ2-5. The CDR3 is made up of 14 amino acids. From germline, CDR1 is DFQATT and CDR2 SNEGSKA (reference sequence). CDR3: CSATFFSRSGAQYF.

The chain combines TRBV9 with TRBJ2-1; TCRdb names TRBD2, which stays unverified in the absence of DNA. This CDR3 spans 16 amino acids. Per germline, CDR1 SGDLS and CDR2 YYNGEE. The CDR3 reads CASSVALAGETNEQFF.

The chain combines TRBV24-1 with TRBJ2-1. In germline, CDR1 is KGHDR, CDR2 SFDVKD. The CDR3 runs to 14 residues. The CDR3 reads CATAVAGSDNEQFF.

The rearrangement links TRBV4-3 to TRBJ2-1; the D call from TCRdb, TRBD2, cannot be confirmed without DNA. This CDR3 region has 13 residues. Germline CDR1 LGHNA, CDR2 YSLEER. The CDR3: CASSPETFREQFF.

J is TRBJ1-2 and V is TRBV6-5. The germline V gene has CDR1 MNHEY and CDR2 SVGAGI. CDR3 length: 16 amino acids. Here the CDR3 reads CASSYSIVAANYGYTF.

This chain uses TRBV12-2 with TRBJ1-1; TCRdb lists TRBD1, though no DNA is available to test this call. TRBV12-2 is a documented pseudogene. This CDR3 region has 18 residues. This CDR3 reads CASRSGRSGRRERTEAFF.

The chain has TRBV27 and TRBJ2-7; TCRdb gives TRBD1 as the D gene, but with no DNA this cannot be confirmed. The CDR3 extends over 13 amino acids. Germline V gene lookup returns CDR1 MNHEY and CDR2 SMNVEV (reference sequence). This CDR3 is CASSGDRAYEQYF.

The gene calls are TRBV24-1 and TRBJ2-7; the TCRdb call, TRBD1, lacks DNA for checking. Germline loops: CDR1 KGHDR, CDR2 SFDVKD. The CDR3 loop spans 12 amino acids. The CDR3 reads CATSARGYEQYF.

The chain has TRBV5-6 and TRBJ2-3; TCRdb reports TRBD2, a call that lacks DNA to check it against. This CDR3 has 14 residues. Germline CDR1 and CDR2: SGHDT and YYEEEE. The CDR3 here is CASSLGEVTDTQYF.

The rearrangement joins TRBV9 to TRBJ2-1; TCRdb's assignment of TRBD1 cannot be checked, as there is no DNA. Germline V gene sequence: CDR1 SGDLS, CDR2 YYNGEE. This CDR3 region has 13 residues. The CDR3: CASSSRGYNEQFF.

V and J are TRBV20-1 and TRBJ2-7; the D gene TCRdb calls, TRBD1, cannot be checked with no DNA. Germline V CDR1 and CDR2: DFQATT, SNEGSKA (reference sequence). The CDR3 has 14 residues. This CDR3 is CSARDTGTSYEQYF.

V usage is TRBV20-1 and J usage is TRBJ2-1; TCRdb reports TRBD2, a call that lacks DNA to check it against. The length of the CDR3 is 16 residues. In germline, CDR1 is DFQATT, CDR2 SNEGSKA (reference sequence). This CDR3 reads CSARAFLSGGADEQFF.

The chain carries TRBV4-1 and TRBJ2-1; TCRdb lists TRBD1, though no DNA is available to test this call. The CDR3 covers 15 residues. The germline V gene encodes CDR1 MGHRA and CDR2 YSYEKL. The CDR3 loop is CASSQEKGVYNEQFF.

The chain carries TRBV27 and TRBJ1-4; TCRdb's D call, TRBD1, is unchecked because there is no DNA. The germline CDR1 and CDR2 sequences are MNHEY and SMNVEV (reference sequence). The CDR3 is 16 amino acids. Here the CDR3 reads CASRSGQGASNEKLFF.